Reported below is one T cell receptor (beta chain). Its specificity is not known. Trimming pared 7 bases from V and 7 bases from J, leaving 23 bases between. Germline CDR1 and CDR2: SGHVS and FNYEAQ. The CDR3 totals 15 residues. These data originate in a study of T cells after yellow fever vaccination. Using its own MiXCR run on the 5' RACE reads, TCRdb lists one record per CDR3 protein. The sample includes about 580,000 distinct CDR3 sequences, approximately 16% of them seen just once. The study's findings and limits: Among primary-vaccination clones, most reappeared after the booster, at about 95% for CD4 and around 91% for CD8.

Specimen: PBMCs, collected 5 to 6 days after the first yellow fever vaccination. This rearrangement joins TRBV7-6 to TRBJ2-7; D might be TRBD2 (5 bases). This TCR derives from a man in his late teens or twenties who received the YFV17D yellow fever vaccine. CDR3 sequence: CASTETGLSPGEQYF. In DNA form, the CDR3 reads TGTGCCAGCACCGAGACCGGGTTGTCCCCGGGGGAGCAGTACTTC.